This TCR beta chain was sequenced during a study of T cells in Graves' hyperthyroidism and ophthalmopathy. The CDR3 regions of TCR beta were amplified from RNA transcripts. When the TCR CDR3 underwent first-round RT-PCR, the HTBI primer set was used. One entry per CDR3 protein, called by TCRdb with MiXCR from the multiplex PCR reads. Found here are 500,000 to 800,000 distinct CDR3 sequences, 45% of them singletons; the top ten hold less than 8.5%. This clonotype was observed many times. The germline V gene has CDR1 SQVTM and CDR2 ANQGSEA. Losses at the gene ends were 4 bases for V and 4 bases for J; bases not matched to a gene: 6. This CDR3 is 13 amino acids long.

The receptor was isolated from an adult man with Graves' disease, either hyperthyroidism or ophthalmopathy (not recorded which). The chain has TRBV29-1 and TRBJ1-2; TRBD1 aligns across 7 bases. Sequenced material: peripheral blood or thyroid tissue (not recorded which). The CDR3 DNA sequence: TGCAGCGTTGGGGGACAGACACTCTATGGCTACACCTTC. It translates to CSVGGQTLYGYTF. Looking up the rest from reference TRBV29-1 and TRBJ1-2 gives the full variable domain: SAVISQKPSRDICQRGTSLTIQCQVDSQVTMMFWYRQQPGQSLTLIATANQGSEATYESGFVIDKFPISRPNLTFSTLTVSNMSPEDSSIYLCSVGGQTLYGYTFGSGTRLTVV.